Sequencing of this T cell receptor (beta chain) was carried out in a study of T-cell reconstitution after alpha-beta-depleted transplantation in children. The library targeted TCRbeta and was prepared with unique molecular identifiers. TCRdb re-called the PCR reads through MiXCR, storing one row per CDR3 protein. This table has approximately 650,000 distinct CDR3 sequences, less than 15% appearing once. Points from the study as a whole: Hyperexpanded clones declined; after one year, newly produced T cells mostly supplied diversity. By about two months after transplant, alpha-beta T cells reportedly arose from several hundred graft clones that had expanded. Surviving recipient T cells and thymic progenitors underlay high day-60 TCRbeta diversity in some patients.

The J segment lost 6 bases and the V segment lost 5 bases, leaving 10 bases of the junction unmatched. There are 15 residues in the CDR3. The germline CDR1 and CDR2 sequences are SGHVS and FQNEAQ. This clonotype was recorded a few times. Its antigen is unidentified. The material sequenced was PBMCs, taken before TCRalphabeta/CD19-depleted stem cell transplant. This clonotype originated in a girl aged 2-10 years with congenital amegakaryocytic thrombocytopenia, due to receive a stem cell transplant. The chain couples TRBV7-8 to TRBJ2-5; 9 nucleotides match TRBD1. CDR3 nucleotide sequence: TGTGCCAGCAGCCTCGGACAGGGGAGCGGGAAGACCCAGTACTTC. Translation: CASSLGQGSGKTQYF.